This T cell receptor beta chain was captured in a study of blood T cell repertoires in COVID-19. Overall study: Samples representing acute and convalescent COVID-19 were sourced from the United States, Italy and Spain. Sources were T cells, B-cell-depleted T cells, or PBMCs; the material itself was cDNA or gDNA.

This clone has only one observation. The assay was immunoSEQ multiplex PCR, and TCRdb's table has in-frame clones only and misses some. The table includes approximately 110,000 clones, 85% to 90% detected once. CDR3 length: 15 amino acids. Germline V gene sequence: CDR1 MNHEY, CDR2 SMNVEV (reference sequence). V dropped 7 bases and J dropped 7 bases, with 23 bases sitting between them. The specimen sequenced was peripheral blood. The TCR sequence derives from a human donor in a cohort sampled during active COVID-19. The V and J genes are TRBV27 and TRBJ2-7; tentatively, D is TRBD1 (7 bases). CDR3 bases: TGTGCCAGCAATGCGGGAACAGGGGCAAGAACTGAGCAGTACTTC. It codes for CASNAGTGARTEQYF.